The entry that follows covers one T cell receptor beta chain sequence. Its antigen is currently unknown. CDR1 LNHDA and CDR2 SQIVND come from the germline V gene (reference sequence). V was clipped by 7 bases and J by 2 bases, with 15 bases between them. The CDR3 loop spans 14 amino acids. These data come from a study of shared clonotypes between healthy human individuals. Regarding the study as a whole: Among donors, the sharing of clonotypes was expected to be influenced by sequencing depth.

The assay was run at deep level. DNA input for the unsorted PBMC replicate PCRs was roughly 290 ng, approximately 30,000 T cell genomes. Clones were read by immunoSEQ multiplex PCR, and TCRdb kept only the in-frame ones, dropping some. The top ten clones hold around 13% of a sample with about 470,000 clones, about four fifths of them seen once. Caucasian adults residing in Nashville, Tennessee made up all the donors. Sequencing was performed on PBMCs. The chain joins TRBV19 to TRBJ2-7; TRBD1 is a possible D gene (6 bases). The source of this sequence is a woman aged 35 to 49 in good health. Some clones in this sample may be carry-over from other donors' samples. The CDR3 sequence: CASNPGTLPYEQYF. CDR3 nucleotides: TGTGCCAGTAATCCCGGGACACTCCCCTACGAGCAGTACTTC.